This TCR beta chain was identified during a study of T cell repertoires in cytomegalovirus infection. Study background: Public TCR beta signatures provided an indication of both CMV infection and a matching HLA type. Study findings and constraints: Cumulated frequencies of public TCR beta families served to identify carriers of CMV plus the relevant HLA.

Germline CDR1 reads MNHNY; CDR2 reads SVGAGI (reference sequence). This CDR3 contains 14 residues. Trimming took off 4 bases at V and 3 bases at J, with 13 bases between the two ends. TCRdb passed the reads through MiXCR, listing each CDR3 protein once. Seen here are 450,000 to 600,000 distinct CDR3 sequences, about 39% observed once, and the top ten hold 43%. This clonotype has more than one count but fewer than ten. The antigen is unknown. The chain recombines TRBV6-6 with TRBJ2-7; D unresolved. The receptor's source is a human donor in good health (CMV status not recorded). Some clones in this sample may be carry-over from other donors' samples. Material: cultured PBMCs, obtained from culture after CMV antigen stimulation. The CDR3 DNA follows: TGTGCCAGCAGTTTCACCCGAAACAGCTACGAGCAGTACTTC. It yields the protein CASSFTRNSYEQYF.